This T cell receptor (beta chain) was sequenced for a study of T cell changes during pregnancy in multiple sclerosis. V was pared by 6 bases and J by 3 bases, with 10 bases of the junction left unmatched. This CDR3 has 15 amino acids. CDR1 is MNHEY and CDR2 is SVGAGI in the germline V gene. Clones were read by immunoSEQ multiplex PCR, and TCRdb kept only the in-frame ones, dropping some. The table has more than 30,000 clones, roughly 92% seen once. V usage is TRBV6-5 and J usage is TRBJ1-2; 7 nucleotides match TRBD1. The sequence was obtained from a female donor with multiple sclerosis, enrolled in a pregnancy study. Sequenced sample: PBMCs (not recorded whether the cells were cultured). The CDR3 protein is CASSRSDRDDYGYTF. The CDR3 DNA sequence: TGTGCCAGCAGCCGATCCGACAGGGACGACTATGGCTACACCTTC.